This passage covers 3 T cell receptor beta chains from one sample sequenced in a study of monozygotic twins with inflammatory bowel disease. TCRdb re-called the 5' RACE reads, yielding one record per CDR3 amino acid sequence without DNA. This specimen shows a few hundred thousand distinct CDR3 sequences; the ten leading clones hold 1.5% to 2%. Sequenced: blood. These TCRs come from a human donor with ulcerative colitis or Crohn's disease, or a healthy co-twin of an affected twin (not recorded which).

The chain couples TRBV7-2 to TRBJ2-5. Germline-derived CDR1 and CDR2 are SGHTA and FQGNSA. The CDR3 contains 13 residues. CDR3 in amino acids: CASSLMGFETQYF.

This chain connects TRBV12-3 or TRBV12-4 to TRBJ2-6; TCRdb's D call, TRBD1, is unchecked because there is no DNA. The CDR3 contains 15 residues. The CDR3 loop reads CASSPPSSGANVLTF.

J is TRBJ1-3 and V is TRBV12-3 or TRBV12-4; TCRdb lists TRBD1, though no DNA is available to test this call. The CDR3 contains 15 residues. The chain's CDR3 is CASSLGRAPGNTIYF.